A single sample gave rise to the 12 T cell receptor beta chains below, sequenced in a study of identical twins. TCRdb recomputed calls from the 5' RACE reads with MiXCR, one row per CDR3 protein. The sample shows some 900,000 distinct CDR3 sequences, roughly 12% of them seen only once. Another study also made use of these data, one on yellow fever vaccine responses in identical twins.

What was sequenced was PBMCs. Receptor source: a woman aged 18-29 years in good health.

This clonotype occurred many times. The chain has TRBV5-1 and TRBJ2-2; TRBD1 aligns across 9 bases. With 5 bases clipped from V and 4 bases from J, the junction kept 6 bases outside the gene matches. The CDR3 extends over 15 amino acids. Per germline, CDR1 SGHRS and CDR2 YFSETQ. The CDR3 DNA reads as TGCGCCAGCAGACCAGGGACAGGGCTCACCGGGGAGCTGTTTTTT. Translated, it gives CASRPGTGLTGELFF.

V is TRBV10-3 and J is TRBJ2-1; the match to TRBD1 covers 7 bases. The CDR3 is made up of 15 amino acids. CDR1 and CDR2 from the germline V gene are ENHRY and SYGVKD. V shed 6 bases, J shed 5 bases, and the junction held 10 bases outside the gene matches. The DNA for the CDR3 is TGTGCCATCAGGAACAACCGGGACAGAGACAATGAGCAGTTCTTC. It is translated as CAIRNNRDRDNEQFF.

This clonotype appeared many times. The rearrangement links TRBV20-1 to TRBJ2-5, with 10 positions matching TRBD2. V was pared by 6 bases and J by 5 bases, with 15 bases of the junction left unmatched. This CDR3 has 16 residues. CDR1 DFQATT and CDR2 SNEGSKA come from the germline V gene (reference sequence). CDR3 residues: CSARFASGSDRETQYF. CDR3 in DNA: TGCAGTGCCCGGTTCGCTAGCGGGAGTGATAGGGAGACCCAGTACTTC.

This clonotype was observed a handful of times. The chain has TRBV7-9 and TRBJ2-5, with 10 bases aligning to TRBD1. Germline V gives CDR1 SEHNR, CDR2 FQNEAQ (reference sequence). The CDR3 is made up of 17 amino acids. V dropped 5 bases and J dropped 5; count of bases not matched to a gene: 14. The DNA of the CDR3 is TGTGCCAGCAGCGCGACCGTCGGGACAGGGGACCGGGAGACCCAGTACTTC. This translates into CASSATVGTGDRETQYF.

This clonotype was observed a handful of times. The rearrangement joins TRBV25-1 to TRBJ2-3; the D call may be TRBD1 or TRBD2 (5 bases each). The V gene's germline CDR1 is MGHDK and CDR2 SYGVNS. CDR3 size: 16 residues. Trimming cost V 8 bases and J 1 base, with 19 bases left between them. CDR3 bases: TGTGCCAGCCCCTGGGGCCCGGAGGCGGGCACAGATACGCAGTATTTT. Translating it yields CASPWGPEAGTDTQYF. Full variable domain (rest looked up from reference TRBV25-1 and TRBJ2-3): EADIYQTPRYLVIGTGKKITLECSQTMGHDKMYWYQQDPGMELHLIHYSYGVNSTEKGDLSSESTVSRIRTEHFPLTLESARPSHTSQYLCASPWGPEAGTDTQYFGPGTRLTVL.

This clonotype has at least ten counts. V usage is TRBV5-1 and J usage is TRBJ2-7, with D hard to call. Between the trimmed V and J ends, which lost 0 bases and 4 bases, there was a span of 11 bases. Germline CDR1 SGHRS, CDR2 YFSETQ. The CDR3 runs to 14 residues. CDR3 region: CASSLGLNRYEQYF. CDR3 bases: TGCGCCAGCAGCTTGGGTCTAAACCGATACGAGCAGTACTTC.

CDR3 DNA sequence: TGTGCCAGCAGCGAAGGACAGGGCGGTGGAGATACGCAGTATTTT. Translating gives CASSEGQGGGDTQYF. This chain uses TRBV13 with TRBJ2-3; 8 nucleotides align to TRBD1. Germline V gives CDR1 PRHDT, CDR2 FYEKMQ (reference sequence). V shed 5 bases, J shed 5 bases, and the junction held 9 bases outside the gene matches. This CDR3 spans 15 amino acids.

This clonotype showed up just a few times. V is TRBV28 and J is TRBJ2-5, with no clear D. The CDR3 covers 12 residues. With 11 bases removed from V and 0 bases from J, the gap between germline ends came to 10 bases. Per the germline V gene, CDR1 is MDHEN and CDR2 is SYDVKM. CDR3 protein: CASRSDQETQYF. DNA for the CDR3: TGTGCCTCCCGGTCGGACCAAGAGACCCAGTACTTC.

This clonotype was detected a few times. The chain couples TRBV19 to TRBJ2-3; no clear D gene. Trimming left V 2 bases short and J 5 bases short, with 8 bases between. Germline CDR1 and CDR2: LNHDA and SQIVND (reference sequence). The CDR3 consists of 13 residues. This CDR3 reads CASSIYDVDTQYF. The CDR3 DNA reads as TGTGCCAGTAGTATATATGACGTAGATACGCAGTATTTT. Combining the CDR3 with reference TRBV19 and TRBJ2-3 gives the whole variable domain DGGITQSPKYLFRKEGQNVTLSCEQNLNHDAMYWYRQDPGQGLRLIYYSQIVNDFQKGDIAEGYSVSREKKESFPLTVTSAQKNPTAFYLCASSIYDVDTQYFGPGTRLTVL.

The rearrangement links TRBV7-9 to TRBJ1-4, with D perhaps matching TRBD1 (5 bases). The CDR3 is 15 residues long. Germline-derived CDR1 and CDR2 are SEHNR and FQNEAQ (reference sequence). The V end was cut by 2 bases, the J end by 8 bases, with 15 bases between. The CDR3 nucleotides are TGTGCCAGCAGCTTAATTCAGGGTTCACGGGAAAAACTGTTTTTT. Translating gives CASSLIQGSREKLFF. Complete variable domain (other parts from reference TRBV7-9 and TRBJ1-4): DTGVSQNPRHKITKRGQNVTFRCDPISEHNRLYWYRQTLGQGPEFLTYFQNEAQLEKSRLLSDRFSAERPKGSFSTLEIQRTEQGDSAMYLCASSLIQGSREKLFFGSGTQLSVL.

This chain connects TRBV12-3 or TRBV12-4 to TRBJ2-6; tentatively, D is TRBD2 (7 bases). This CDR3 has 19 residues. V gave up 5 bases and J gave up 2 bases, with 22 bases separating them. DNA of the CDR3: TGTGCCAGCAGTCTAACCCCTGGGGGAGGGGGGGCTGGGGCCAACGTCCTGACTTTC. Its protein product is CASSLTPGGGGAGANVLTF.

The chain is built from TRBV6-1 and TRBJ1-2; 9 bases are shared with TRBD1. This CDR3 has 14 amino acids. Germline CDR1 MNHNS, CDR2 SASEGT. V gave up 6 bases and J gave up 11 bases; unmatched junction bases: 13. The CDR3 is CASSSQTGGMRYTF. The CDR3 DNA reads TGTGCCAGCAGCTCCCAGACAGGGGGGATGAGATACACCTTC.